A single sample is the source of the 20 T cell receptor beta chains below, sequenced in a study of T cell responses to AZD1222 COVID-19 vaccine (dated by TCRdb to 2020 to 2022). What the time point label conveys for this sample: baseline before first vaccination. Libraries were prepared through the immunoSEQ multiplex PCR assay. The table was pulled from immuneACCESS by TCRdb, which kept in-frame rearrangements only. Such tables lose some clones; where checked, under half of the loss comes from unresolved V genes, and the rest has no known cause. Counted in this sample were 68,000 or so clones; roughly 90% of them appeared once. The ten largest clonotypes hold 7.8% of the sample. The material was peripheral blood, obtained on day 0 of AZD1222 vaccination. These receptors were taken from an adult in good health.

The genes are TRBV28 and TRBJ2-7; 7 bases map to TRBD1. This CDR3 has 17 residues. From germline, CDR1 is MDHEN and CDR2 SYDVKM. Trimming took 3 bases from V and 0 from J; bases not matched to a gene: 11. The DNA of the CDR3 is TGTGCCAGCAGTTTTTCGCCAGGGGGTTCGTCCTCCTACGAGCAGTACTTC. Its translation is CASSFSPGGSSSYEQYF.

The chain uses TRBV5-1 and TRBJ1-2, with TRBD1 as a possible D gene (6 bases). This CDR3 region has 15 residues. CDR1 and CDR2 (germline): SGHRS, YFSETQ. The V end lost 3 bases, the J end lost 8 bases, and 20 bases lay between the germline ends. CDR3 amino acids: CASSSTHDRLWGYTF. The CDR3 region has the DNA TGCGCCAGCAGCTCAACTCACGACAGGCTATGGGGCTACACCTTC.

Only a few counts were recorded for this clone. CDR3 DNA: TGTGCCAGCAGCCAAGAGGCCAGAAACTATGGCTACACCTTC. Its protein product is CASSQEARNYGYTF. The rearrangement uses TRBV3-1 (or the pseudogene TRBV3-2) and TRBJ1-2; D is uncertain. CDR1 and CDR2 from the germline V gene are LGHDT and YNNKEL (reference sequence). V lost 0 bases and J lost 2, with 7 bases in between. The CDR3 spans 14 residues.

The genes are TRBV7-9 and TRBJ2-5; D is undetermined. The CDR3 is made up of 12 amino acids. V lost 1 base and J 5 bases, leaving 5 bases between the germline ends. From germline, CDR1 is SEHNR and CDR2 FQNEAQ (reference sequence). The CDR3 bases are TGTGCCAGCAGCTTAGTTGGGGAGACCCAGTACTTC. Its protein is CASSLVGETQYF.

The genes are TRBV28 and TRBJ2-7; D unclear. The CDR3 is 12 amino acids. CDR1 and CDR2 from the germline V gene are MDHEN and SYDVKM. V gave up 5 bases and J gave up 0 bases, with 5 bases separating them. The CDR3 region has the DNA TGTGCCAGCAGTGTAAGCTCCTACGAGCAGTACTTC. Translated, it gives CASSVSSYEQYF.

In this sample, this clone turned up many times. The gene calls are TRBV15 and TRBJ2-7; 7 bases line up with TRBD2. Germline V lookup: CDR1 LNHNV, CDR2 YYDKDF (reference sequence). J lost 2 bases, V lost 3 bases, and 10 bases had no gene match. The CDR3 covers 16 residues. DNA of the CDR3: TGTGCCACCAGCAGTTCCCCGGCGGGAGAGGCCTACGAGCAGTACTTC. Translation gives CATSSSPAGEAYEQYF.

The chain joins TRBV6-5 to TRBJ2-6; D is uncertain. The CDR3 covers 13 residues. The germline gives CDR1 MNHEY, CDR2 SVGAGI. The V end was cut by 11 bases, the J end by 2 bases, with 10 bases between. The CDR3 loop reads CACRIAGANVLTF. The CDR3 bases are TGTGCCTGTAGGATTGCTGGGGCCAACGTCCTGACTTTC.

The gene calls are TRBV30 and TRBJ2-7; 9 positions agree with TRBD1. Germline V gives CDR1 GTSNPN, CDR2 SVGIG (reference sequence). This CDR3 contains 14 residues. The V and J ends lost 1 base and 4 bases, in that order; junction bases with no gene match: 5. CDR3 amino acids: CAWSGTGDLYEQYF. The CDR3 DNA sequence: TGTGCCTGGAGTGGGACAGGGGATTTATACGAGCAGTACTTC.

This chain connects TRBV6-1 to TRBJ1-5; perhaps TRBD1 as D (5 bases). CDR3 length equals 15 residues. From germline, CDR1 is MNHNS and CDR2 SASEGT. Trimming took off 3 bases at V and 6 bases at J, with 15 bases between the two ends. This CDR3 is CASSDGDSMTQPQHF. CDR3 DNA: TGTGCCAGCAGTGATGGGGACTCAATGACTCAGCCCCAGCATTTT.

This rearrangement joins TRBV7-7 to TRBJ2-2; 7 bases agree with TRBD2. Germline V gives CDR1 SSHAT, CDR2 FNYEAQ (reference sequence). The V gene end was trimmed by 1 base and the J gene end by 5 bases; junction bases not matched to a gene: 10. The CDR3 sequence is 17 residues long. CDR3 amino acids: CASSLGSAGDLTGELFF. Here the CDR3 DNA reads TGTGCCAGCAGCTTAGGGTCTGCGGGGGATCTGACCGGGGAGCTGTTTTTT. The whole variable domain, remainder taken from reference TRBV7-7 and TRBJ2-2, is GAGVSQSPRYKVTKRGQDVTLRCDPISSHATLYWYQQALGQGPEFLTYFNYEAQPDKSGLPSDRFSAERPEGSISTLTIQRTEQRDSAMYRCASSLGSAGDLTGELFFGEGSRLTVL.

CDR3 protein: CAWTPPVNVYNEQFF. DNA for the CDR3: TGTGCCTGGACCCCACCCGTTAATGTCTACAATGAGCAGTTCTTC. This rearrangement joins TRBV30 to TRBJ2-1; D uncertain. The germline V and J ends were trimmed by 4 bases and 3 bases, with 16 bases remaining between them. The CDR3 is 15 residues long. Germline V lookup: CDR1 GTSNPN, CDR2 SVGIG (reference sequence).

The V gene is TRBV7-9, the J gene TRBJ1-3, with no clear D. Per germline, CDR1 SEHNR and CDR2 FQNEAQ (reference sequence). The V gene lost 1 base and the J gene lost 0 bases, with 7 bases spanning the gap. This CDR3 spans 15 amino acids. The DNA of the CDR3 is TGTGCCAGCAGCTTAGAACAGTACTCTGGAAACACCATATATTTT. Protein sequence: CASSLEQYSGNTIYF.

The rearrangement links TRBV18 to TRBJ2-7; D is unclear. The V end was cut by 0 bases, the J end by 7 bases, with 13 bases between. The CDR3 is made up of 14 amino acids. CDR1 and CDR2 from the germline V gene are KGHSH and LQKENI. This CDR3 reads CASSPPVAVGEQYF. CDR3 in DNA: TGTGCCAGCTCACCACCGGTCGCAGTCGGGGAGCAGTACTTC. Full variable domain (remainder filled in from reference TRBV18 and TRBJ2-7): NAGVMQNPRHLVRRRGQEARLRCSPMKGHSHVYWYRQLPEEGLKFMVYLQKENIIDESGMPKERFSAEFPKEGPSILRIQQVVRGDSAAYFCASSPPVAVGEQYFGPGTRLTVT.

The chain is built from TRBV29-1 and TRBJ1-1; D is unclear. Germline CDR1 and CDR2: SQVTM and ANQGSEA. Trimming pared 7 bases from V and 4 bases from J, leaving 13 bases between. This CDR3 contains 12 residues. The DNA of the CDR3 is TGCAGCGCCACCTCCGCCAGCACTGAAGCTTTCTTT. It is translated as CSATSASTEAFF.

The gene calls are TRBV6-5 and TRBJ2-1; weak D call: TRBD1 (5 bases). This CDR3 is built from 13 residues. The V end lost 6 bases, the J end lost 6 bases, and 12 bases lay between the germline ends. The V gene's germline CDR1 is MNHEY and CDR2 SVGAGI. The CDR3 DNA sequence: TGTGCCAGCAGCCACCAGGGATCCAATGAGCAGTTCTTC. Translated, it gives CASSHQGSNEQFF.

The rearrangement links TRBV5-5 to TRBJ2-7; no clear D. Germline V gene sequence: CDR1 SGHKS, CDR2 YYEKEE (reference sequence). Trimming took 2 bases from V and 4 from J, leaving 16 bases between them. The CDR3 extends over 15 amino acids. Here the CDR3 DNA reads TGTGCCAGCAGCTTAAGTTTAAGGTCGTCTTACGAGCAGTACTTC. It specifies CASSLSLRSSYEQYF.

This chain uses TRBV6-2 or TRBV6-3 with TRBJ2-7, with TRBD1 matching 8 bases. J lost 2 bases, V lost 0 bases, and 0 bases had no gene match. CDR1 and CDR2 from the germline V gene are MNHEY and SVGEGT. The CDR3 has 14 amino acids. The CDR3 loop reads CASSYSTGAYEQYF. The CDR3 DNA follows: TGTGCCAGCAGTTACTCGACAGGGGCCTACGAGCAGTACTTC.

The rearrangement uses TRBV3-1 (or the pseudogene TRBV3-2) and TRBJ1-1; no clear D gene. Trimming left V 0 bases short and J 1 base short, with 3 bases between. The CDR3 contains 13 residues. From germline, CDR1 is LGHDT and CDR2 YNNKEL (reference sequence). CDR3 sequence (DNA): TGTGCCAGCAGCCAAGATTGGAACACTGAAGCTTTCTTT. This translates into CASSQDWNTEAFF.

This chain uses TRBV7-2 with TRBJ2-1, with 9 positions matching TRBD1. Trimming removed 1 base from V and 7 bases from J; junction bases left unmatched: 5. CDR3 size: 15 residues. Germline CDR1 SGHTA, CDR2 FQGNSA. CDR3 DNA: TGTGCCAGCAGCTTAGGACAGGGGGGAACGAATGAGCAGTTCTTC. This sequence encodes CASSLGQGGTNEQFF.

About this clone: In the same sample, other DNA sequences code for this CDR3. V usage is TRBV15 and J usage is TRBJ1-3; D is ambiguous. The V end lost 0 bases, the J end lost 2 bases, and 8 bases lay between the germline ends. Germline values: CDR1 LNHNV, CDR2 YYDKDF (reference sequence). CDR3 length equals 15 residues. Here the CDR3 DNA reads TGTGCCACCAGCAGAGATCGAGGAGCTGGAAACACCATATATTTT. Its translation is CATSRDRGAGNTIYF.